What follows describes a single T cell receptor (beta chain). Its antigen is as yet unknown. The sample is drawn from a study of cytomegalovirus exposure and HLA in healthy donors. Findings of the study overall: The study flagged 150 to 200 TCR beta chains as cytomegalovirus-associated. A few of the chains that were CMV-associated were confirmed in vitro to be specific for CMV antigens. Most observed TCR sequences were rare, whereas some public TCRs were detected in many donors.

Germline CDR1 MGHRA, CDR2 YSYEKL. The CDR3 is made up of 18 amino acids. V trimming: 1 base; J trimming: 5 bases; junction bases outside the gene matches: 8. Clones were read by immunoSEQ multiplex PCR, and TCRdb kept only the in-frame ones, dropping some. Of 150,000 to 250,000 clones detected, 81% appear once; the ten largest clones hold 1.2%. The clonotype originates from a woman aged 25 to 39 in good health and CMV-seronegative. The chain is built from TRBV4-1 and TRBJ2-3, with TRBD2 matching 14 bases. Sequencing was done on a sample of PBMCs. Written as DNA, the CDR3 is TGCGCCAGCAGCCAAGCCGGGACTAGCGGGAGCTACGGAGATACGCAGTATTTT. As protein: CASSQAGTSGSYGDTQYF.